The 18 T cell receptor beta chains reported below all come from one sample, sequenced in a study of blood T cell repertoires in COVID-19. Libraries were prepared by immunoSEQ multiplex PCR; TCRdb keeps only in-frame clonotypes and omits some of them. The sample holds about 99,000 clones, around 90% seen once. The source material was peripheral blood. These receptors came from a woman older than 75 in a cohort sampled during active COVID-19.

The V call is TRBV28, the J call TRBJ2-2, with D maybe TRBD2 (6 bases). CDR1 and CDR2 (germline): MDHEN, SYDVKM. CDR3 length equals 15 residues. The V end lost 6 bases, the J end lost 3 bases, and 14 bases lay between the germline ends. Here the CDR3 DNA reads TGTGCCAGCAGCCCCGCTAGCGTTGACACCGGGGAGCTGTTTTTT. This codes for CASSPASVDTGELFF.

The chain uses TRBV7-9 and TRBJ1-4; tentatively, D is TRBD1 (6 bases). V shed 0 bases and J shed 4 bases, with 6 bases lying between them. This CDR3 is built from 14 residues. Germline V lookup: CDR1 SEHNR, CDR2 FQNEAQ (reference sequence). As DNA, the CDR3 is TGTGCCAGCAGCTTAGCAGGGGGTAATGAAAAACTGTTTTTT. Residues: CASSLAGGNEKLFF.

V gene TRBV3-1 (or the pseudogene TRBV3-2) combines with J gene TRBJ2-7, with TRBD2 matching over 8 bases. Per the germline V gene, CDR1 is LGHDT and CDR2 is YNNKEL (reference sequence). V dropped 6 bases and J dropped 6; count of bases not matched to a gene: 13. This CDR3 contains 15 residues. CDR3 region: CASRKAGVILGEQYF. The CDR3 DNA reads as TGTGCCAGCAGAAAAGCGGGAGTCATTTTAGGCGAGCAGTACTTC.

This clone was counted between two and nine times. The V and J genes are TRBV19 and TRBJ1-1; 11 bases line up with TRBD1. The junction had 1 base not matched to a gene; V was cut back by 1 base and J by 3 bases. Germline V gene lookup returns CDR1 LNHDA and CDR2 SQIVND (reference sequence). The CDR3 loop spans 15 amino acids. In DNA form, the CDR3 reads TGTGCCAGTAGTATAGGGACAGGGGGCGACACTGAAGCTTTCTTT. Translating it yields CASSIGTGGDTEAFF.

This chain connects TRBV7-2 to TRBJ2-1, with 8 bases identical to TRBD2. Germline CDR1 reads SGHTA; CDR2 reads FQGNSA. The CDR3 extends over 16 amino acids. V was pared by 5 bases and J by 2 bases, with 8 bases of the junction left unmatched. CDR3: CASSASTSATYNEQFF. As DNA, the CDR3 is TGTGCCAGCAGCGCCTCGACTAGCGCAACCTACAATGAGCAGTTCTTC.

The V gene is TRBV5-5, the J gene TRBJ2-2, with 8 bases identical to TRBD2. Trimming cost V 3 bases and J 3 bases; bases outside gene matches: 7. Germline values: CDR1 SGHKS, CDR2 YYEKEE (reference sequence). This CDR3 is built from 16 residues. CDR3: CASSWAGGRDTGELFF. The CDR3 DNA follows: TGTGCCAGCAGCTGGGCGGGGGGACGTGACACCGGGGAGCTGTTTTTT.

The chain employs TRBV6-5 and TRBJ2-1, with D possibly TRBD2 on 6 matching bases. The CDR3 covers 15 residues. Trimming took 5 bases from V and 5 from J, leaving 16 bases between them. From germline, CDR1 is MNHEY and CDR2 SVGAGI. CDR3 bases: TGTGCCAGCAGTATCATCGGGACTTTCGACAATGAGCAGTTCTTC. It encodes CASSIIGTFDNEQFF.

This clone was recorded a few times. The chain uses TRBV28 and TRBJ1-6; no firm D call. There are 13 residues in the CDR3. The germline gives CDR1 MDHEN, CDR2 SYDVKM. Trimming stripped 7 bases from V and 5 bases from J, with 9 bases between. CDR3 coding DNA: TGTGCCAGCACCGGAGGGAATAATTCACCCCTCCACTTT. This encodes CASTGGNNSPLHF.

The chain recombines TRBV28 with TRBJ1-1; 7 bases are shared with TRBD1. The trim removed 6 bases at V and 6 bases at J, leaving 16 bases unmatched. Germline CDR1 reads MDHEN; CDR2 reads SYDVKM. This CDR3 has 16 amino acids. Here the CDR3 reads CASSSSLGQPPPEAFF. In nucleotides, the CDR3 is TGTGCCAGCAGCTCCTCCCTGGGACAGCCCCCCCCTGAAGCTTTCTTT.

The V gene is TRBV6-1, the J gene TRBJ1-5; D is perhaps TRBD1 (5 bases). The CDR3 loop spans 17 amino acids. Germline V gene lookup returns CDR1 MNHNS and CDR2 SASEGT. V lost 2 bases and J 0 bases, leaving 14 bases between the germline ends. This CDR3 reads CASSEPGGLTSNQPQHF. CDR3 in DNA: TGTGCCAGCAGTGAACCCGGGGGTCTTACTAGCAATCAGCCCCAGCATTTT.

The gene calls are TRBV7-6 and TRBJ1-4; D may be TRBD1 (5 bases). Looked up from germline, CDR1 is SGHVS and CDR2 is FNYEAQ. The V end lost 3 bases, the J end lost 2 bases, and 10 bases lay between the germline ends. This CDR3 region has 15 residues. Here the CDR3 reads CASSLQGTTNEKLFF. Here the CDR3 DNA reads TGTGCCAGCAGCTTGCAGGGCACGACTAATGAAAAACTGTTTTTT.

The J gene is TRBJ1-2, the V gene TRBV15; 7 positions match TRBD1. In germline, CDR1 is LNHNV, CDR2 YYDKDF (reference sequence). After removal of 3 bases from V and 5 bases from J, the junction contained 12 bases not matched to a gene. This CDR3 contains 16 residues. CDR3 nucleotides: TGTGCCACCAGCAGGCCCGGGACAGAATCAAATTATGGCTACACCTTC. Translating it yields CATSRPGTESNYGYTF.

This chain joins TRBV2 and TRBJ2-2, with unresolved D. The length of the CDR3 is 12 residues. Germline assignment: CDR1 SNHLY and CDR2 FYNNEI. The ends were cut back, 5 bases at V and 3 bases at J, with 4 bases in the middle. CDR3 protein: CASSPDTGELFF. The CDR3 nucleotides read TGTGCCAGCAGTCCGGACACCGGGGAGCTGTTTTTT.

This chain uses TRBV7-3 with TRBJ2-2; 8 bases fit TRBD2. V gave up 2 bases and J gave up 2 bases; unmatched junction bases: 10. Germline V gives CDR1 SGHTA, CDR2 FQGTGA. The CDR3 is 18 residues long. In DNA, the CDR3 is TGTGCCAGCAGCTTACTGGGATCGGGACTAGTAAACACCGGGGAGCTGTTTTTT. Translation gives CASSLLGSGLVNTGELFF.

V and J are TRBV7-3 and TRBJ2-1, with TRBD2 matching over 8 bases. Germline trimming cut 4 bases from V and 4 bases from J; bases unmatched to any gene: 3. This CDR3 spans 14 amino acids. The germline V gene encodes CDR1 SGHTA and CDR2 FQGTGA. This CDR3 is CASSSGLAYNEQFF. The CDR3 region has the DNA TGTGCCAGCAGCTCTGGACTAGCTTACAATGAGCAGTTCTTC.

This chain's CDR3 is CATSDFGGREQYF. DNA of the CDR3: TGTGCCACCAGTGATTTTGGCGGGCGCGAGCAGTACTTC. This chain joins TRBV24-1 and TRBJ2-7; possibly TRBD2 for D (5 bases). Germline values: CDR1 KGHDR, CDR2 SFDVKD. The CDR3 has 13 residues. Trimming took off 1 base at V and 6 bases at J, with 9 bases between the two ends.

The V and J genes are TRBV24-1 and TRBJ1-5, with D tentatively TRBD1 (5 bases). The CDR3 loop spans 18 amino acids. Trimming removed 4 bases from V and 0 bases from J, with 18 bases in between. The germline V gene has CDR1 KGHDR and CDR2 SFDVKD. In DNA, the CDR3 is TGTGCCACCAGTGAGTCGGGCAGGGTGACGACTAGCAATCAGCCCCAGCATTTT. Translating gives CATSESGRVTTSNQPQHF.

The chain has TRBV11-2 and TRBJ2-7, with a tentative D call TRBD1 (5 bases). Germline lookup yields CDR1 SGHAT and CDR2 FQNNGV. V was pared by 5 bases and J by 2 bases, with 10 bases between. There are 13 residues in the CDR3. The CDR3 nucleotides read TGTGCCAGCAGCCGGGCAGGGACCTACGAGCAGTACTTC. It codes for CASSRAGTYEQYF.